The sample holds a few counts of the clone carrying this T cell receptor (beta chain). Time point denoted: after neoadjuvant nivolumab, at surgical resection. Patients had HPV-negative, locally advanced oral cavity squamous cell carcinoma. Between the trimmed V and J ends, which lost 1 base and 8 bases, there was a span of 15 bases. Germline values: CDR1 SGHDT, CDR2 YYEEEE. The CDR3 extends over 14 amino acids. Assay: immunoSEQ multiplex PCR; the TCRdb copy retains only in-frame clones and omits some. This table holds about 68,000 clones, 85% found once. This specimen comes from a study of neoadjuvant anti-PD-1 for oral cavity cancer. Study at large: Before surgery, most patients got three to four biweekly 3 mg/kg nivolumab doses. Around day 43, patients without progression received a fourth nivolumab dose before surgery.

The source of this sequence is a person between 40 and 80 years old with oral cavity squamous cell carcinoma. This specimen consisted of PBMCs, obtained after nivolumab (anti-PD-1) treatment. V usage is TRBV5-6 and J usage is TRBJ1-2; possible D gene TRBD1, 6 bases. CDR3 in amino acids: CASSLSVGAGGYTF. CDR3 in DNA: TGTGCCAGCAGCTTGTCGGTGGGGGCGGGAGGCTACACCTTC.